These 32 T cell receptor beta chains share one sample of origin, sequenced in a study of cytomegalovirus exposure and HLA in healthy donors. 60 Vbeta and 13 Jbeta primers were used in PCR. The assay was immunoSEQ multiplex PCR, and TCRdb's table has in-frame clones only and misses some. The sample gives some 220,000 clones, 70% to 85% of which show up once; 0.55% to 0.7% is in the top ten. The sequenced sample consisted of PBMCs. These receptors came from a woman aged 40 to 50 in good health and CMV-seronegative.

V gene TRBV19 combines with J gene TRBJ2-7, with 9 bases fitting TRBD1. Germline lookup yields CDR1 LNHDA and CDR2 SQIVND (reference sequence). V was clipped by 6 bases and J by 5 bases; unmatched bases: 5. This CDR3 has 13 amino acids. Here the CDR3 DNA reads TGTGCCAGTAGCCGGGACAGGGCCGACGAGCAGTACTTC. This sequence encodes CASSRDRADEQYF.

The chain uses TRBV19 and TRBJ1-1; TRBD1 aligns across 12 bases. Losses at the gene ends were 2 bases for V and 2 bases for J; bases not matched to a gene: 6. The CDR3 covers 17 residues. Germline values: CDR1 LNHDA, CDR2 SQIVND (reference sequence). In DNA, the CDR3 is TGTGCCAGTAGTATATACGGGACAGGGGGCGGAAACACTGAAGCTTTCTTT. Residues: CASSIYGTGGGNTEAFF.

As concerns this clone: The same CDR3 can be traced to other DNA sequences in this sample. The chain recombines TRBV5-1 with TRBJ2-7; D possibly corresponds to TRBD1 (6 bases). Germline CDR1 is SGHRS and CDR2 is YFSETQ. The V end lost 0 bases, the J end lost 4 bases, and 11 bases lay between the germline ends. The CDR3 has 14 amino acids. CDR3 nucleotide sequence: TGCGCCAGCAGCTTGGAAGGCAGGGGTTACGAGCAGTACTTC. Translating gives CASSLEGRGYEQYF. The full variable domain, completed using reference TRBV5-1 and TRBJ2-7, is KAGVTQTPRYLIKTRGQQVTLSCSPISGHRSVSWYQQTPGQGLQFLFEYFSETQRNKGNFPGRFSGRQFSNSRSEMNVSTLELGDSALYLCASSLEGRGYEQYFGPGTRLTVT.

The chain employs TRBV5-5 and TRBJ1-1, with D perhaps TRBD1 (6 bases). Germline loops: CDR1 SGHKS, CDR2 YYEKEE (reference sequence). Trimming removed 0 bases from V and 0 bases from J, with 6 bases in between. The CDR3 has 14 amino acids. CDR3 bases: TGTGCCAGCAGCTTGGACAGGGTGAACACTGAAGCTTTCTTT. Its protein product is CASSLDRVNTEAFF.

This chain uses TRBV28 with TRBJ2-6, with TRBD1 identical over 8 bases. J was trimmed by 1 base and V by 7 bases; bases with no gene match: 9. Germline CDR1 MDHEN, CDR2 SYDVKM. The CDR3 sequence is 17 residues long. The CDR3, as DNA: TGTGCCAGCAAAAACAGGGGGGTGTTATCTGGGGCCAACGTCCTGACTTTC. The encoded protein is CASKNRGVLSGANVLTF.

The gene calls are TRBV2 and TRBJ2-1; 8 bases match TRBD1. The V gene end was trimmed by 4 bases and the J gene end by 9 bases; junction bases not matched to a gene: 11. The CDR3 runs to 15 residues. Per the germline V gene, CDR1 is SNHLY and CDR2 is FYNNEI. The CDR3 bases are TGTGCCAGCAGTGGAGACAGGGGTATCGGGGGTGAGCAGTTCTTC. This codes for CASSGDRGIGGEQFF.

This sequence joins TRBV19 and TRBJ1-1, with a possible D match to TRBD1 (5 bases). The CDR3 contains 14 residues. V lost 7 bases and J lost 3, with 15 bases in between. CDR1 and CDR2 from the germline V gene are LNHDA and SQIVND (reference sequence). CDR3 nucleotide sequence: TGTGCCAGTACCTTCCGGGGGTCACACACTGAAGCTTTCTTT. It translates to CASTFRGSHTEAFF. Variable domain in full (rest from reference TRBV19 and TRBJ1-1): DGGITQSPKYLFRKEGQNVTLSCEQNLNHDAMYWYRQDPGQGLRLIYYSQIVNDFQKGDIAEGYSVSREKKESFPLTVTSAQKNPTAFYLCASTFRGSHTEAFFGQGTRLTVV.

The table lists this clone with a few counts. V is TRBV4-3 and J is TRBJ2-7; TRBD2 aligns across 8 bases. The CDR3 totals 15 residues. V dropped 3 bases and J dropped 5; count of bases not matched to a gene: 9. Germline loops: CDR1 LGHNA, CDR2 YSLEER. Written as DNA, the CDR3 is TGCGCCAGCAGCCACCCAGCGGGGGCTATTAACGAGCAGTACTTC. Translated: CASSHPAGAINEQYF.

The DNA of the CDR3 is TGTGCCAGCAGTGAAGGTCTGTATGGCTACACCTTC. It specifies CASSEGLYGYTF. This chain connects TRBV6-1 to TRBJ1-2; D is unclear. The CDR3 consists of 12 residues. Germline CDR1 and CDR2: MNHNS and SASEGT. The V end lost 1 base, the J end lost 5 bases, and 5 bases lay between the germline ends.

V usage is TRBV30 and J usage is TRBJ1-5; D remains ambiguous. V dropped 1 base and J dropped 5 bases, with 6 bases sitting between them. Per the germline V gene, CDR1 is GTSNPN and CDR2 is SVGIG (reference sequence). The CDR3 spans 12 residues. CDR3 sequence: CAWSASYQPQHF. CDR3 sequence (DNA): TGTGCCTGGAGTGCCTCCTATCAGCCCCAGCATTTT.

This clone appeared a single time. The chain joins TRBV15 to TRBJ2-3; tentative D call: TRBD2 (6 bases). Between the trimmed V and J ends, which lost 0 bases and 6 bases, there was a span of 22 bases. The germline V gene encodes CDR1 LNHNV and CDR2 YYDKDF (reference sequence). This CDR3 spans 18 amino acids. The CDR3 protein is CATSRDPAAWGLQDTQYF. DNA for the CDR3: TGTGCCACCAGCAGAGATCCTGCCGCCTGGGGACTCCAGGATACGCAGTATTTT. Supplemented by reference TRBV15 and TRBJ2-3, the full variable domain reads DAMVIQNPRYQVTQFGKPVTLSCSQTLNHNVMYWYQQKSSQAPKLLFHYYDKDFNNEADTPDNFQSRRPNTSFCFLDIRSPGLGDTAMYLCATSRDPAAWGLQDTQYFGPGTRLTVL.

The genes are TRBV30 and TRBJ1-5, with 12 bases identical to TRBD1. Trimming at V came to 3 bases and at J to 1 base, leaving 4 bases not matched to a gene. The CDR3 totals 16 residues. Germline assignment: CDR1 GTSNPN and CDR2 SVGIG (reference sequence). The CDR3 sequence is CAWSGTGGESNQPQHF. DNA of the CDR3: TGTGCCTGGAGCGGGACAGGGGGCGAAAGCAATCAGCCCCAGCATTTT.

V and J are TRBV2 and TRBJ2-5; 7 bases agree with TRBD2. After removal of 1 base from V and 5 bases from J, the junction contained 7 bases not matched to a gene. The CDR3 runs 15 residues. Germline V lookup: CDR1 SNHLY, CDR2 FYNNEI. This CDR3 reads CASSEGGLRVETQYF. As DNA, the CDR3 is TGTGCCAGCAGTGAAGGGGGACTAAGGGTGGAGACCCAGTACTTC.

The chain combines TRBV9 with TRBJ1-2; 8 bases align to TRBD1. V shed 2 bases and J 5 bases; nucleotides not matched to a gene: 11. This CDR3 comprises 16 residues. Germline CDR1 and CDR2: SGDLS and YYNGEE. CDR3: CASSVGGQGGSYGYTF. The CDR3 DNA follows: TGTGCCAGCAGCGTCGGAGGACAGGGAGGGAGTTATGGCTACACCTTC.

The V call is TRBV5-1, the J call TRBJ2-7; D not resolved. Germline CDR1 is SGHRS and CDR2 is YFSETQ. CDR3 length: 13 residues. Trimming shortened V by 3 bases and J by 12 bases, and 19 bases separated the two germline ends. The CDR3 bases are TGCGCCAGCAGCTCGCCGGGTTCCCCCGAACGGTACTTC. Its translation is CASSSPGSPERYF.

The V and J genes are TRBV6-6 and TRBJ2-3; TRBD1 might be the D (6 bases). V dropped 5 bases and J dropped 3 bases, with 12 bases sitting between them. CDR1 and CDR2 from the germline V gene are MNHNY and SVGAGI (reference sequence). The CDR3 has 14 amino acids. The CDR3 sequence: CASSANRETDTQYF. Written as DNA, the CDR3 is TGTGCCAGCAGTGCAAACAGGGAGACAGATACGCAGTATTTT.

The V gene is TRBV5-6, the J gene TRBJ1-1; D remains ambiguous. V was cut by 7 bases and J by 0 bases, with 16 bases left in between. CDR1 is SGHDT and CDR2 is YYEEEE in the germline V gene. The CDR3 has 15 amino acids. This CDR3 is CASDQAGYMNTEAFF. The CDR3 nucleotides read TGTGCCAGCGACCAGGCGGGATACATGAACACTGAAGCTTTCTTT.

This clone was seen just once. V usage is TRBV10-1 and J usage is TRBJ1-2; 9 bases align to TRBD1. The J segment lost 4 bases and the V segment lost 7 bases, leaving 7 bases of the junction unmatched. The CDR3 is made up of 14 amino acids. The germline gives CDR1 WNHNN, CDR2 SYGVQD (reference sequence). CDR3: CASTNRGPLYGYTF. DNA for the CDR3: TGCGCCAGCACAAACAGGGGGCCCCTCTATGGCTACACCTTC.

The chain carries TRBV7-3 and TRBJ2-3; D gene ambiguous. The CDR3 consists of 15 residues. Germline-derived CDR1 and CDR2 are SGHTA and FQGTGA. V was trimmed by 4 bases and J by 1 base, leaving 12 bases between them. Here the CDR3 reads CASSSAFGRTDTQYF. CDR3 coding DNA: TGTGCCAGCAGCTCTGCCTTTGGGCGCACAGATACGCAGTATTTT.

V is TRBV5-4 and J is TRBJ2-7, with 9 bases aligning to TRBD1. This CDR3 is 17 amino acids long. V lost 4 bases and J lost 4; bases outside the gene matches: 15. The germline CDR1 and CDR2 sequences are SGHNT and YYREEE (reference sequence). The CDR3 loop reads CASSPSPTGQGSYEQYF. CDR3 in DNA: TGTGCCAGCAGCCCTTCCCCCACGGGACAGGGAAGTTACGAGCAGTACTTC.

V is TRBV5-1 and J is TRBJ1-6; tentative D call: TRBD1 (6 bases). V lost 9 bases, J lost 7 bases, and 17 bases lay in between. The CDR3 extends over 14 amino acids. CDR1 and CDR2 (germline): SGHRS, YFSETQ. The CDR3 is CATQLGQGNSPLHF. CDR3 DNA sequence: TGCGCCACCCAGCTTGGCCAGGGGAATTCACCCCTCCACTTT.

Only a few counts were recorded for this clone. The J gene is TRBJ2-3, the V gene TRBV19; 10 nucleotides match TRBD2. Losses at the gene ends were 3 bases for V and 6 bases for J; bases not matched to a gene: 12. This CDR3 is 17 amino acids long. The germline V gene has CDR1 LNHDA and CDR2 SQIVND (reference sequence). This chain's CDR3 is CASSIPSGGLGTDTQYF. The CDR3 bases are TGTGCCAGTAGTATCCCTAGCGGGGGTCTTGGGACCGATACGCAGTATTTT.

The chain couples TRBV7-2 to TRBJ1-2; tentatively, D is TRBD1 (6 bases). The germline V and J ends were trimmed by 5 bases and 1 base, with 14 bases remaining between them. Germline loops: CDR1 SGHTA, CDR2 FQGNSA. The CDR3 has 15 amino acids. CDR3 coding DNA: TGTGCCAGCAGCACGGGGGGCAACTTTAACTATGGCTACACCTTC. It encodes CASSTGGNFNYGYTF.

Worth noting for this clone: The same CDR3 also results from other DNA sequences found in this sample. CDR3 amino acids: CASSQADGADTQYF. DNA for the CDR3: TGCGCCAGCAGCCAAGCAGACGGGGCAGATACGCAGTATTTT. The rearrangement uses TRBV4-1 and TRBJ2-3, with a tentative D call TRBD2 (5 bases). V lost 1 base and J 4 bases, leaving 9 bases between the germline ends. CDR3 length: 14 amino acids. CDR1 and CDR2 from the germline V gene are MGHRA and YSYEKL.

This rearrangement joins TRBV2 to TRBJ1-2; 8 positions agree with TRBD1. The germline gives CDR1 SNHLY, CDR2 FYNNEI. The CDR3 has 14 amino acids. V lost 4 bases and J lost 6; bases outside the gene matches: 7. CDR3 amino acids: CASSGYRGSDGYTF. The CDR3 DNA sequence: TGTGCCAGCAGTGGTTACAGGGGGAGTGATGGCTACACCTTC.

The rearrangement joins TRBV5-1 to TRBJ2-1; D possibly corresponds to TRBD2 (6 bases). With 4 bases removed from V and 5 bases from J, the gap between germline ends came to 13 bases. The CDR3 contains 14 residues. Germline CDR1 and CDR2: SGHRS and YFSETQ. As DNA, the CDR3 is TGCGCCAGCAGCCCGGGACTGGATAACAATGAGCAGTTCTTC. Its protein is CASSPGLDNNEQFF.

This clone was picked up a small number of times. The chain has TRBV18 and TRBJ1-4, with D perhaps TRBD1 (5 bases). The CDR3 has 13 residues. Trimming cost V 3 bases and J 8 bases, with 10 bases left between them. Germline CDR1 and CDR2: KGHSH and LQKENI. CDR3 in DNA: TGTGCCAGCTCACCCTTCTACAGGGAAAAACTGTTTTTT. Residues: CASSPFYREKLFF.

The chain combines TRBV6-1 with TRBJ2-5; unclear D gene. The germline V gene encodes CDR1 MNHNS and CDR2 SASEGT. Trimming shortened V by 1 base and J by 1 base, and 10 bases separated the two germline ends. The CDR3 runs to 15 residues. CDR3 DNA: TGTGCCAGCAGTGAAGGGTATAGGAGCCAAGAGACCCAGTACTTC. It translates to CASSEGYRSQETQYF.

The CDR3 nucleotides read TGTGCCAGCAGCGTAGCGGGGGTAGGGGGCGAGACCCAGTACTTC. It specifies CASSVAGVGGETQYF. V usage is TRBV9 and J usage is TRBJ2-5, with D possibly being TRBD1 (7 bases). The V end was cut by 0 bases, the J end by 5 bases, with 14 bases between. Germline CDR1 and CDR2: SGDLS and YYNGEE. This CDR3 is 15 amino acids long.

The J gene is TRBJ1-4, the V gene TRBV6-7; 8 bases fit TRBD1. TRBV6-7 is given ORF status, its function remaining uncertain. The V segment lost 4 bases and the J segment 8 bases; nucleotides outside the gene matches: 3. The CDR3 is 13 amino acids. The CDR3 loop is CASSSGQGEKLFF. The CDR3 bases are TGTGCCAGCAGTTCCGGACAGGGAGAAAAACTGTTTTTT.

This clone has just one count. V usage is TRBV7-6 and J usage is TRBJ2-7; 12 bases line up with TRBD2. Unmatched junction bases numbered 9, after V lost 2 bases and J lost 4 bases. Germline V gives CDR1 SGHVS, CDR2 FNYEAQ. The CDR3 covers 17 residues. The CDR3 coding sequence is TGTGCCAGCAGCTTAATGGCTAGCGGGGGGGACTTGTACGAGCAGTACTTC. Translating gives CASSLMASGGDLYEQYF.

This chain uses TRBV25-1 with TRBJ2-1; the D is unclear. V shed 3 bases and J shed 4 bases, with 13 bases lying between them. CDR1 MGHDK and CDR2 SYGVNS come from the germline V gene. This CDR3 is 15 amino acids long. The CDR3 DNA reads as TGTGCCAGCAGTGACCCCAGGTACCTATACAATGAGCAGTTCTTC. It codes for CASSDPRYLYNEQFF.